A single sample is the source of the 3 T cell receptor beta chains below, sequenced in a study of control samples from healthy donors and cancer patients. Clones were sequenced by immunoSEQ multiplex PCR, and TCRdb holds only the in-frame ones, with some missing. The sample consists of a few hundred thousand clones, about nine tenths of them appearing once. Sequencing input: PBMCs. Receptors originate from a man aged 35-49 years with head and neck cancer.

The chain recombines TRBV9 with TRBJ2-2; D is undetermined. The germline CDR1 and CDR2 sequences are SGDLS and YYNGEE. With 4 bases removed from V and 5 bases from J, the gap between germline ends came to 15 bases. The CDR3 length is 15 residues. The CDR3 sequence is CASSINQLGTGELFF. CDR3 nucleotides: TGTGCCAGCAGCATAAACCAACTCGGGACCGGGGAGCTGTTTTTT.

This chain connects TRBV9 to TRBJ2-7, with 8 bases lining up with TRBD1. Germline V lookup: CDR1 SGDLS, CDR2 YYNGEE. V shed 0 bases, J shed 3 bases, and the junction held 8 bases outside the gene matches. This CDR3 is 16 amino acids long. Here the CDR3 DNA reads TGTGCCAGCAGCGTAGGAGGACAGGGATTGATCTACGAGCAGTACTTC. Amino acids: CASSVGGQGLIYEQYF.

The chain recombines TRBV27 with TRBJ2-7, with TRBD2 matching over 7 bases. Germline V gives CDR1 MNHEY, CDR2 SMNVEV (reference sequence). Trimming took 4 bases from V and 1 from J; bases not matched to a gene: 4. This CDR3 is 14 amino acids long. This CDR3 is CASSSRLASYEQYF. CDR3 in DNA: TGTGCCAGCAGTTCCCGACTAGCATCCTACGAGCAGTACTTC.